A single sample gave rise to the 2 T cell receptor beta chains below, sequenced in a study of tumor and adjacent non-tumor tissue in lung cancer. TCRbeta libraries were built with three rounds of nested PCR, modified from ARM-PCR. TCRdb itself ran the multiplex PCR reads through MiXCR, one entry per CDR3 protein. Of roughly 67,000 distinct CDR3 sequences in the sample, around 60% were seen once. RNA was extracted from bulk tissue without any cell sorting. Sequenced: lung tumor tissue. Every receptor here comes from a man between 45 and 60 years old with non-small cell lung cancer.

This clonotype occurred a few times. This may be a read error, as it is one base from a much larger clone. In DNA form, the CDR3 reads TGCAGCGTCGACATAGGGTTTGAGCAGTTCTTC. Residues: CSVDIGFEQFF. The chain carries TRBV29-1 and TRBJ2-1; unclear D gene. The CDR3 has 11 amino acids. CDR1 is SQVTM, CDR2 ANQGSEA, per germline. Trimming took off 6 bases at V and 9 bases at J, with 12 bases between the two ends.

This sequence joins TRBV5-1 and TRBJ2-7, with TRBD1 as a possible D gene (6 bases). Germline values: CDR1 SGHRS, CDR2 YFSETQ. V lost 4 bases to trimming and J lost 3 bases, with 11 bases between them. There are 13 residues in the CDR3. The CDR3 coding sequence is TGCGCCAGCAGCCCAGGACAGATCTACGAGCAGTACTTC. Translated, it gives CASSPGQIYEQYF.